Following are 5 T cell receptor beta chains from one sample sequenced in a study of blood T cell repertoires in COVID-19. Method: immunoSEQ multiplex PCR; TCRdb's copy keeps in-frame clones and lacks some. The repertoire holds approximately 300,000 clones, with about 85% as singletons. Sequencing input: peripheral blood. The origin of the receptors is a human donor with COVID-19, enrolled during active disease. The donor label of this sample is uncertain.

This clone was detected only once. Here the CDR3 DNA reads TGTGCCAGCACCATCCACTCGGGGGGGAACACTGAAGCTTTCTTT. This codes for CASTIHSGGNTEAFF. V and J are TRBV2 and TRBJ1-1; a weak D match, TRBD1 (5 bases). CDR3 length: 15 amino acids. The ends were cut back, 7 bases at V and 1 base at J, with 16 bases in the middle. Germline values: CDR1 SNHLY, CDR2 FYNNEI.

The rearrangement uses TRBV5-6 and TRBJ2-3; D is undetermined. The V gene lost 4 bases and the J gene lost 0 bases, with 3 bases spanning the gap. Germline values: CDR1 SGHDT, CDR2 YYEEEE. The CDR3 is made up of 12 amino acids. The CDR3 loop is CASSPSTDTQYF. The CDR3 nucleotides read TGTGCCAGCAGCCCAAGCACAGATACGCAGTATTTT.

This clone showed up just a few times. The J gene is TRBJ1-2, the V gene TRBV9, with 7 positions matching TRBD1. CDR3 size: 17 residues. CDR1 and CDR2 from the germline V gene are SGDLS and YYNGEE. Germline trimming cut 1 base from V and 8 bases from J; bases unmatched to any gene: 17. The CDR3 spells CASSVLPQTDRTRGYTF. CDR3 in DNA: TGTGCCAGCAGCGTATTACCCCAAACGGACAGGACGCGGGGCTACACCTTC.

This clone appeared a single time. J is TRBJ2-3 and V is TRBV7-2, with unresolved D. Between the trimmed V and J ends, which lost 3 bases and 0 bases, there was a span of 7 bases. The CDR3 totals 14 residues. The germline CDR1 and CDR2 sequences are SGHTA and FQGNSA. CDR3 sequence: CASSFAVSTDTQYF. In nucleotides, the CDR3 is TGTGCCAGCAGCTTTGCGGTTAGCACAGATACGCAGTATTTT.

The chain couples TRBV3-1 (or the pseudogene TRBV3-2) to TRBJ2-3, with 11 bases that match TRBD2. From germline, CDR1 is LGHDT and CDR2 YNNKEL (reference sequence). This CDR3 has 18 amino acids. The junction had 7 bases not matched to a gene; V was cut back by 2 bases and J by 0 bases. The CDR3: CASSQLLAGDGSTDTQYF. Here the CDR3 DNA reads TGTGCCAGCAGCCAACTACTAGCGGGAGATGGGAGCACAGATACGCAGTATTTT.